These T cell receptor beta chains were read from a single sample in a study of spatial heterogeneity in lung cancer. TCRdb ran MiXCR on the 5' RACE reads and lists one entry per CDR3 protein. The data show about 110,000 distinct CDR3 sequences, 10% to 12% seen once. Here the sequenced sample was PBMCs, taken at follow-up. Every receptor here comes from a female donor with early-stage non-small cell lung cancer. Both conserved end residues are part of each CDR3. D genes are given only for firm matches. Size values are once, few and many counts, or a class for expanded clones, and some rows have none.

>TRBJ1-4|TRBD1|TRBV5-5|many
CASSLGQGTNEKLFF
TGTGCCAGCAGCTTGGGACAGGGAACTAATGAAAAACTGTTTTTT
>TRBJ2-5|TRBD2|TRBV2|-
CASKLAETQYF
TGTGCCAGCAAACTAGCGGAGACCCAGTACTTC
>TRBJ1-5|TRBD1|TRBV2|-
CASSRRGQGAGNQPQHF
TGTGCCAGCAGCCGCCGGGGACAGGGGGCTGGCAATCAGCCCCAGCATTTT
>TRBJ2-5|TRBD1|TRBV7-9|few
CASSPGTGGETQYF
TGTGCCAGCAGTCCCGGGACAGGGGGAGAGACCCAGTACTTC
>TRBJ2-5|-|TRBV9|many
CASSVRGRPPETQYF
TGTGCCAGCAGCGTTAGAGGGCGCCCTCCAGAGACCCAGTACTTC
>TRBJ1-2|-|TRBV21-1|-
CARRTGRTRYGYTF
TGTGCCAGGAGAACAGGACGGACGCGCTATGGCTACACCTTC
>TRBJ2-2|-|TRBV7-3|few
CASSRSLTGELFF
TGTGCCAGCAGCCGGAGTCTCACCGGGGAGCTGTTTTTT
>TRBJ1-4|TRBD1|TRBV7-9|few
CASSSTGANINEKLFF
TGTGCCAGCAGCTCGACAGGGGCCAATATTAATGAAAAACTGTTTTTT
>TRBJ2-1|-|TRBV7-3|few
CASSLHRSNEQFF
TGTGCCAGCAGCTTACACCGATCCAATGAGCAGTTCTTC
>TRBJ1-5|TRBD1|TRBV19|many
CASNLGTGGTNQPQHF
TGTGCCAGTAATCTAGGGACAGGGGGCACCAATCAGCCCCAGCATTTT
>TRBJ1-2|TRBD1|TRBV6-5|few
CASSPGTGGKNYGYTF
TGTGCCAGCAGTCCCGGGACAGGGGGAAAGAACTATGGCTACACCTTC
>TRBJ1-3|-|TRBV3-1|many
CASSQDGQQPGNTIYF
TGTGCCAGCAGCCAAGACGGACAGCAGCCTGGAAACACCATATATTTT
>TRBJ2-5|-|TRBV3-1|few
CASSQDIGTPGRETQYF
TGTGCCAGCAGCCAAGATATAGGGACCCCGGGCCGCGAGACCCAGTACTTC
>TRBJ2-2|TRBD2|TRBV30|many
CAWSVGLAGVAGELFF
TGTGCCTGGAGTGTTGGGCTAGCGGGAGTTGCCGGGGAGCTGTTTTTT
>TRBJ2-3|TRBD1|TRBV7-2|few
CASSGYRGDTQYF
TGTGCCAGCAGCGGGTACAGGGGAGATACGCAGTATTTT
>TRBJ2-1|-|TRBV6-6|few
CASRASVGNEQFF
TGTGCCAGCAGGGCTAGTGTTGGGAATGAGCAGTTCTTC
>TRBJ1-5|-|TRBV6-6|few
CASSRKGNQPQHF
TGTGCCAGCAGCAGAAAAGGGAATCAGCCCCAGCATTTT
>TRBJ1-2|-|TRBV29-1|few
CSVTTEGDYGYTF
TGCAGCGTGACCACAGAGGGCGACTATGGCTACACCTTC
>TRBJ1-2|-|TRBV28|many
CASRSTHGSYGYTF
TGTGCCAGCAGGTCTACTCACGGGTCCTATGGCTACACCTTC
>TRBJ2-3|TRBD1|TRBV28|-
CASSPPGQGRTDTQYF
TGTGCCAGCAGTCCCCCGGGACAGGGACGGACAGATACGCAGTATTTT
>TRBJ2-4|-|TRBV27|many
CASSSHSRGAKNIQYF
TGTGCCAGCAGTTCCCACTCCCGCGGGGCCAAAAACATTCAGTACTTC
>TRBJ2-3|-|TRBV24-1|few
CATGHPQGQSSTDTQYF
TGTGCCACCGGTCATCCCCAAGGACAGAGCAGCACAGATACGCAGTATTTT
>TRBJ1-1|TRBD1|TRBV6-5|-
CASSYQSGQPNTEAFF
TGTGCCAGCAGTTACCAGTCGGGACAGCCGAACACTGAAGCTTTCTTT
>TRBJ1-2|TRBD1|TRBV7-9|-
CASSEPGQSYGYTF
TGTGCCAGCAGCGAACCGGGACAGTCCTATGGCTACACCTTC
>TRBJ1-3|-|TRBV7-6|few
CASSFRDQSYASSGNTIYF
TGTGCCAGCAGTTTTAGGGACCAAAGTTATGCGAGCTCTGGAAACACCATATATTTT
>TRBJ2-1|-|TRBV20-1|many
CSAQGPGYWDEQFF
TGCAGTGCTCAGGGCCCCGGGTACTGGGATGAGCAGTTCTTC
>TRBJ1-4|-|TRBV7-9|many
CASSTLLNEKLFF
TGTGCCAGCAGCACCCTTCTTAATGAAAAACTGTTTTTT
>TRBJ2-1|-|TRBV18|-
CASSPSLFEQFF
TGTGCCAGCTCACCCTCCCTTTTCGAGCAGTTCTTC
>TRBJ2-5|-|TRBV30|few
CAWGRRRGETQYF
TGTGCCTGGGGGAGAAGAAGGGGAGAGACCCAGTACTTC
>TRBJ2-1|TRBD2|TRBV27|-
CASSFNVMASGVRLSSYNEQFF
TGTGCCAGCAGTTTTAATGTGATGGCTAGCGGAGTCCGACTCAGCTCCTACAATGAGCAGTTCTTC
>TRBJ2-7|TRBD1|TRBV28|few
CASSLDRGHSGEQYF
TGTGCCAGCAGTTTGGACAGGGGGCATTCGGGGGAGCAGTACTTC
>TRBJ2-1|TRBD2|TRBV28|few
CASSLGLAGDPNEQFF
TGTGCCAGCAGTTTAGGGCTAGCGGGAGACCCTAATGAGCAGTTCTTC
>TRBJ2-1|-|TRBV28|many
CASREEDRLYNEQFF
TGTGCCAGCAGAGAAGAGGACAGATTATACAATGAGCAGTTCTTC
>TRBJ2-3|-|TRBV3-1|-
CASSQAAGPRTQYF
TGTGCCAGCAGCCAAGCCGCTGGGCCGCGTACGCAGTATTTT
>TRBJ2-2|-|TRBV7-3|many
CASSSDTGELFF
TGTGCCAGCAGCTCCGACACCGGGGAGCTGTTTTTT
>TRBJ1-5|-|TRBV5-8|-
CASRNKYSNQPQHF
TGTGCCAGCAGGAACAAGTATAGCAATCAGCCCCAGCATTTT